A selection of T cell receptor beta chains follows, all from one sample in a study of blood T cell repertoires in COVID-19. The method was immunoSEQ multiplex PCR; TCRdb's version includes in-frame clones alone and lacks a portion of them. The repertoire holds some 500,000 clones, with roughly 88% as singletons. The material sequenced was PBMCs or T cells enriched from blood (not recorded which). Source of these receptors: a woman aged 40 to 55 who had recovered from COVID-19. Both conserved end residues are part of each CDR3. A D gene is named only where the DNA matches it firmly. Some rows mark clone size as missing; the rest say once, few, many or name a class of expanded clone.

D,size,J,V,DNA,CDR3
NA,NA,TRBJ1-4,TRBV9,TGTGCCAGCAGCGCCGGCGGGGGCCCGGGACGAACTAATGAAAAACTGTTTTTT,CASSAGGGPGRTNEKLFF
TRBD1,NA,TRBJ1-4,TRBV5-5,TGTGCCAGCAGCGGGAGGACAGGGGTCGGGGAAAAACTGTTTTTT,CASSGRTGVGEKLFF
NA,NA,TRBJ2-7,TRBV6-1,TGTGCCAGCAGTGAACCGGGTTACGAGCAGTACTTC,CASSEPGYEQYF
TRBD2,NA,TRBJ2-2,TRBV7-2,TGTGCCAGCAGCTACCCAGCTAGCGGAAAGAACACCGGGGAGCTGTTTTTT,CASSYPASGKNTGELFF
NA,NA,TRBJ1-5,TRBV19,TGTGCCAGTAGCGAGCAGGACTACAATCAGCCCCAGCATTTT,CASSEQDYNQPQHF
NA,NA,TRBJ1-5,TRBV18,TGTGCCAGCTCACCGGGGATCGGGGGGCAGCCCCAGCATTTT,CASSPGIGGQPQHF
TRBD1,few,TRBJ1-2,TRBV25-1,TGTGCCAGCAGAGGGACAGCTAACTATGGCTACACCTTC,CASRGTANYGYTF
TRBD1,NA,TRBJ1-5,TRBV7-8,TGTGCCAGCAGCGGATTAGAGGGGGCAGAGCAAAATCAGCCCCAGCATTTT,CASSGLEGAEQNQPQHF
NA,NA,TRBJ1-2,TRBV9,TGTGCCAGCAGCGAACCCGGGGGGGCTCATAACTATGGCTACACCTTC,CASSEPGGAHNYGYTF
TRBD2,NA,TRBJ2-1,TRBV3-1/TRBV3-2,TGTGCCAGCAGCCAAGGACTAGCGGACAATGAGCAGTTCTTC,CASSQGLADNEQFF
NA,NA,TRBJ1-5,TRBV7-9,TGTGCCAGCAGCTTAATGAGCTCCCGCCAGCCCCAGCATTTT,CASSLMSSRQPQHF
TRBD2,NA,TRBJ2-7,TRBV6-5,TGTGCCAGCAGTCGAACTAGCGTCGAGCAGTACTTC,CASSRTSVEQYF
NA,NA,TRBJ2-1,TRBV7-6,TGTGCCAGCAGCTCCTTCTACCAACTTAATGAGCAGTTCTTC,CASSSFYQLNEQFF
TRBD2,NA,TRBJ2-5,TRBV5-4,TGTGCCAGCAGCTCCGCTGGGCTAGCGGGATTTGCGGAGACCCAGTACTTC,CASSSAGLAGFAETQYF
NA,NA,TRBJ2-1,TRBV21-1,TGTGCCAGCAACCGGGACAGGGCAGACAATGAGCAGTTCTTC,CASNRDRADNEQFF
NA,NA,TRBJ2-2,TRBV18,TGTGCCAGCTCACCTAGACAGGACACCGGGGAGCTGTTTTTT,CASSPRQDTGELFF
TRBD1,NA,TRBJ1-2,TRBV25-1,TGTGCCAGCAGTGAATCCCTGACAGGGTACTATGGCTACACCTTC,CASSESLTGYYGYTF
TRBD2,NA,TRBJ2-1,TRBV11-3,TGTGCCAGCAGCTATACGATAACTAGCGGGGACTACAATGAGCAGTTCTTC,CASSYTITSGDYNEQFF
NA,NA,TRBJ1-1,TRBV19,TGTGCCAGTAGTATCAAAGGGGCCGGCACTGAAGCTTTCTTT,CASSIKGAGTEAFF
NA,once,TRBJ2-7,TRBV4-2,TGTGCCAGCAGCCAATGGGGAGACGGCCCCTACGAGCAGTACTTC,CASSQWGDGPYEQYF
NA,NA,TRBJ1-1,TRBV18,TGTGCCAGCTCACCACCAGGAGGGCGCAAGGGCACTGAAGCTTTCTTT,CASSPPGGRKGTEAFF
TRBD1,NA,TRBJ1-3,TRBV7-6,TGTGCCAGCAGCTTAGCTGAGGGACAGGGGGCATCTGGAAACACCATATATTTT,CASSLAEGQGASGNTIYF
TRBD1,once,TRBJ2-5,TRBV25-1,TGTGCCAGCAGTGAGACAGGGGTATGGGAGACCCAGTACTTC,CASSETGVWETQYF
NA,NA,TRBJ1-1,TRBV7-9,TGTGCCAGCAGCTTAAGGGGCAGGTCAGAAGGGAACACTGAAGCTTTCTTT,CASSLRGRSEGNTEAFF
NA,once,TRBJ1-1,TRBV7-8,TGTGCCAGCAGCTTAGATCGGGTTGGTGAAGCTTTCTTT,CASSLDRVGEAFF
NA,NA,TRBJ2-1,TRBV9,TGTGCCAGCAGCGTACTTAGCTGGAGCTACAATGAGCAGTTCTTC,CASSVLSWSYNEQFF
NA,NA,TRBJ1-2,TRBV30,TGTGCCCCTCCTCGCGGGGACGGCTATGGCTACACCTTC,CAPPRGDGYGYTF
TRBD2,NA,TRBJ2-3,TRBV24-1,TGTGCCACCGCTGAGTCAAAGCGGGACACAGATACGCAGTATTTT,CATAESKRDTDTQYF
TRBD1,NA,TRBJ1-6,TRBV30,TGTGCCCTTCAGGGACAGGGTTATTCACCCCTCCACTTT,CALQGQGYSPLHF
NA,once,TRBJ2-1,TRBV18,TGTGCCAGCTCACCCTACTGGACGGGATACAATGAGCAGTTCTTC,CASSPYWTGYNEQFF
TRBD1,NA,TRBJ2-7,TRBV5-1,TGCGCCAGCGGGCCGGGACAGGGCTACGAGCAGTACTTC,CASGPGQGYEQYF
TRBD1,NA,TRBJ2-5,TRBV5-6,TGTGCCAGCAGCACACAGGGGGCGCGACGAGAGACCCAGTACTTC,CASSTQGARRETQYF
TRBD1,NA,TRBJ2-1,TRBV19,TGTGCCAGTAGTACGACCTGGGACAGGGGGGCTGTTGGGAAGTTCTTC,CASSTTWDRGAVGKFF
NA,NA,TRBJ2-1,TRBV24-1,TGTGCCTCCGGACAAGGGGGAGTCAATGAGCAGTTCTTC,CASGQGGVNEQFF
NA,NA,TRBJ2-7,TRBV30,TGTGCCTGGAGTGTTGGGGGGACCTTTGTCCTTTACGAGCAGTACTTC,CAWSVGGTFVLYEQYF
NA,many,TRBJ1-5,TRBV19,TGTGCCAGTAACGGGGAAAATCAGCCCCAGCATTTT,CASNGENQPQHF
NA,NA,TRBJ1-6,TRBV30,TGTGCCTGGAGCTCCCGGAATTCACCCCTCCACTTT,CAWSSRNSPLHF
NA,once,TRBJ1-1,TRBV12-5,TGTGCTAGTGGTTTGTCCACTAAGGGGCTTGAAGCTTTCTTT,CASGLSTKGLEAFF
TRBD2,NA,TRBJ2-4,TRBV2,TGTGCCAGCAACTCGGGACTAGAAAACATTCAGTACTTC,CASNSGLENIQYF
NA,NA,TRBJ1-2,TRBV4-3,TGCGCCAGCAGCCCCAAACGGAGTACCTATGGCTACACCTTC,CASSPKRSTYGYTF
NA,NA,TRBJ2-2,TRBV5-6,TGTGCCAGCATTTCCAGGGGAAACACCGGGGAGCTGTTTTTT,CASISRGNTGELFF
TRBD2,NA,TRBJ2-7,TRBV27,TGTGCCAGCAGTTTATCGACTAGCGGGAGGACCATCCCCTACGAGCAGTACTTC,CASSLSTSGRTIPYEQYF
NA,NA,TRBJ2-1,TRBV24-1,TGTGCCACCAGTGGCTCAGGGTACAATGAGCAGTTCTTC,CATSGSGYNEQFF
NA,NA,TRBJ1-4,TRBV18,TGTGCCAGCTCACCGAGTGGGGGCGGAAATAATGAAAAACTGTTTTTT,CASSPSGGGNNEKLFF